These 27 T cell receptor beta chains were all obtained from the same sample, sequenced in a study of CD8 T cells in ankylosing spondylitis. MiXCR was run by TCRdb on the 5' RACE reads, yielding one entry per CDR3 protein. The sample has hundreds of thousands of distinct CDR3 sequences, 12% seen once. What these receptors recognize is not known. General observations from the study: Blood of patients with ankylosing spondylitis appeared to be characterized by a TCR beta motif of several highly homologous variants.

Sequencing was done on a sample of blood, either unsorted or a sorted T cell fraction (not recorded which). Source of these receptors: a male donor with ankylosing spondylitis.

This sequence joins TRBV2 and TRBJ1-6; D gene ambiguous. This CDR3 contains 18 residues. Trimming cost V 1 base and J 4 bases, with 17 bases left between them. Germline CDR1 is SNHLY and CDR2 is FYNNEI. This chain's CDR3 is CASSEEGTALAYNSPLHF. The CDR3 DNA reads TGTGCCAGCAGTGAAGAGGGCACGGCGCTGGCGTATAATTCACCCCTCCACTTT. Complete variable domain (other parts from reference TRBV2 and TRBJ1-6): EPEVTQTPSHQVTQMGQEVILRCVPISNHLYFYWYRQILGQKVEFLVSFYNNEISEKSEIFDDQFSVERPDGSNFTLKIRSTKLEDSAMYFCASSEEGTALAYNSPLHFGNGTRLTVT.

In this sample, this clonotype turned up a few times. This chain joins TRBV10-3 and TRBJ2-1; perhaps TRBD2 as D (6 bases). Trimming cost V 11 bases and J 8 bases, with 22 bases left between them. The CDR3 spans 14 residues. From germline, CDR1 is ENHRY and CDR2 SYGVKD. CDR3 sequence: CAVGAGREGYEQFF. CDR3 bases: TGTGCCGTAGGGGCGGGACGCGAGGGGTATGAGCAGTTCTTC.

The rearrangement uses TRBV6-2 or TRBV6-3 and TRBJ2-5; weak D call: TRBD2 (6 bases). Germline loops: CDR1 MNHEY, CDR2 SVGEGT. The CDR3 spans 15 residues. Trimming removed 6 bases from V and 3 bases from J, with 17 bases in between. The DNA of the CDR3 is TGTGCCAGCAGGGGGCAGGGAGGCGGGAAAGAGACCCAGTACTTC. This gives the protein CASRGQGGGKETQYF.

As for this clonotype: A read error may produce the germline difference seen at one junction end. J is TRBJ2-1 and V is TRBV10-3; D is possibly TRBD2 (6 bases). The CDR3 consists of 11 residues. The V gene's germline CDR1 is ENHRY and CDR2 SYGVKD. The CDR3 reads CGIRAEGEQFF. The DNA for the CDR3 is TGTGGCATCAGGGCGGAGGGTGAGCAGTTCTTC.

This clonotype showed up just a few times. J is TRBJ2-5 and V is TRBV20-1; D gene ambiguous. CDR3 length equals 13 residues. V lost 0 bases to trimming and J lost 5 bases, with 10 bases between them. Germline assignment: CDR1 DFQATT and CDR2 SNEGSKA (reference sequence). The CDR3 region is CSARDWGLETQYF. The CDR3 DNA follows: TGCAGTGCTAGAGATTGGGGATTGGAGACCCAGTACTTC.

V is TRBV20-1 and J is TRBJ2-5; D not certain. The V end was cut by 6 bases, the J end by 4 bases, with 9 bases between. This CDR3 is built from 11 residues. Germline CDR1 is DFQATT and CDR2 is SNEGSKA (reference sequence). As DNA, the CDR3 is TGCAGTGCCCCCCAGTCAGAGACCCAGTACTTC. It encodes CSAPQSETQYF.

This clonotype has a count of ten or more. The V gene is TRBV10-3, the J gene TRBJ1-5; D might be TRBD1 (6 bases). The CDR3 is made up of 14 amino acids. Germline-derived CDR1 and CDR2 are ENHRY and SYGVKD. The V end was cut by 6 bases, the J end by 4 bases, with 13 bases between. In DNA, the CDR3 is TGTGCCATCAGCCCCGGACAGACTAATCAGCCCCAGCATTTT. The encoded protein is CAISPGQTNQPQHF.

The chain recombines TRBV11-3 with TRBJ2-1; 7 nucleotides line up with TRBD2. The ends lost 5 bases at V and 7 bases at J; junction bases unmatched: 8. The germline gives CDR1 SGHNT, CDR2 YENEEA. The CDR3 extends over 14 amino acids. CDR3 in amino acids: CASSQDGRGNEQFF. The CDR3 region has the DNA TGTGCCAGCAGCCAAGATGGGAGGGGAAATGAGCAGTTCTTC.

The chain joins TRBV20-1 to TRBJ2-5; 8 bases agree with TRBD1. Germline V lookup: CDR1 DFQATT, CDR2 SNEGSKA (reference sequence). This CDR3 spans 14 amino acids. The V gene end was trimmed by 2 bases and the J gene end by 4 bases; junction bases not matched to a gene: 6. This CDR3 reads CSARLTGGSETQYF. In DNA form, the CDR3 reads TGCAGTGCTAGACTTACAGGGGGTTCAGAGACCCAGTACTTC.

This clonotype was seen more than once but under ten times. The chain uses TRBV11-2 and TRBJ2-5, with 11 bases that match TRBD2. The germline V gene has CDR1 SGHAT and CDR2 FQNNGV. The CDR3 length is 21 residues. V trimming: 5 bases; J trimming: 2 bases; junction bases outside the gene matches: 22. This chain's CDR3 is CASSLPSRWVAGGPNQETQYF. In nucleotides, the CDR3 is TGTGCCAGCAGCCTCCCAAGTCGTTGGGTAGCGGGAGGGCCTAATCAAGAGACCCAGTACTTC.

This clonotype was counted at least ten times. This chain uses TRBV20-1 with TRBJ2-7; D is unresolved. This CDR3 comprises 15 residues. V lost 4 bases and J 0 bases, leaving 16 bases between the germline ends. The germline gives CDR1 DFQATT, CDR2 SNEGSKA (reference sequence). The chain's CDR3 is CSAIPGSPSSYEQYF. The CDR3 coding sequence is TGCAGTGCTATCCCTGGCAGCCCTAGCTCCTACGAGCAGTACTTC.

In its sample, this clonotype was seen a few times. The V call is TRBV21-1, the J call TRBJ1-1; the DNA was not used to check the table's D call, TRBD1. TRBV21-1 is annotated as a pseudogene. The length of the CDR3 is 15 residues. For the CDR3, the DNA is TGTGCCAGCAGCAAAGAATGGACAACGAACACTGAAGCTTTCTTT. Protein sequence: CASSKEWTTNTEAFF.

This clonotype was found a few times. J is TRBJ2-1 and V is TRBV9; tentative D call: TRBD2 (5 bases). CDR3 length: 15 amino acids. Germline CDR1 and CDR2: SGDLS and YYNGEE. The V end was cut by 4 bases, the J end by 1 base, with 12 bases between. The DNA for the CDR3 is TGTGCCAGCAGCCCATACGGGGTGTCCTACAATGAGCAGTTCTTC. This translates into CASSPYGVSYNEQFF.

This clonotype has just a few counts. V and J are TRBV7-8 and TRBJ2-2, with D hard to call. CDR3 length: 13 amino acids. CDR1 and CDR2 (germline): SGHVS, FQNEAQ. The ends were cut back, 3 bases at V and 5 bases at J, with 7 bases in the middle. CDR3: CASSFSRTGELFF. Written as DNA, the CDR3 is TGTGCCAGCAGCTTTTCTAGAACCGGGGAGCTGTTTTTT.

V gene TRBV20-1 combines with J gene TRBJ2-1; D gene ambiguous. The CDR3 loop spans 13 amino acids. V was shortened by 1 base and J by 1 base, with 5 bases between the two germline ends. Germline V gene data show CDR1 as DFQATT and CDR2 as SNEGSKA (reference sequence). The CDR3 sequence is CSARVPSYNEQFF. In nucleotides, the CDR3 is TGCAGTGCTAGAGTCCCATCCTACAATGAGCAGTTCTTC.

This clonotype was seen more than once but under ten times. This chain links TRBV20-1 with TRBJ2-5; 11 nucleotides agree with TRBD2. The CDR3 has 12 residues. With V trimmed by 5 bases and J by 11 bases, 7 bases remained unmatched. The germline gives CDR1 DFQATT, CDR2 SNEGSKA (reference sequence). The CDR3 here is CSAGVAGGRQYF. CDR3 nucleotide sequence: TGCAGTGCTGGGGTAGCGGGAGGGAGACAGTACTTC.

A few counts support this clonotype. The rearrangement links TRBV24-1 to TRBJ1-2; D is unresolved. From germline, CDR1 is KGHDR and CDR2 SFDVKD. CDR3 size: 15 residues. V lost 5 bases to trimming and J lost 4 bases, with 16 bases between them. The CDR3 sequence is CATSATDPGLYGYTF. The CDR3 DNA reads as TGTGCCACCAGTGCCACAGATCCCGGACTCTATGGCTACACCTTC.

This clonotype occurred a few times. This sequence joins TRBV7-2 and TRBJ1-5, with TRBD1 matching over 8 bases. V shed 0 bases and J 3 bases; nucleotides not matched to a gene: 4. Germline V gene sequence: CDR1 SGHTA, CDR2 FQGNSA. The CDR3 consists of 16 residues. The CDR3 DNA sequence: TGTGCCAGCAGCTTAGCCCCGGGACAGGTCAATCAGCCCCAGCATTTT. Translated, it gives CASSLAPGQVNQPQHF.

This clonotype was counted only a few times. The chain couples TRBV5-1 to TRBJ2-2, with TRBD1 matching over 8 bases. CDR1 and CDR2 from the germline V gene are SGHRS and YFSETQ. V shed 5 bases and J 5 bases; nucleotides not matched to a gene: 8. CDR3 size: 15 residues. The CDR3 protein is CASRKGQGTTGELFF. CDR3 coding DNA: TGCGCCAGCAGAAAAGGACAGGGAACGACCGGGGAGCTGTTTTTT.

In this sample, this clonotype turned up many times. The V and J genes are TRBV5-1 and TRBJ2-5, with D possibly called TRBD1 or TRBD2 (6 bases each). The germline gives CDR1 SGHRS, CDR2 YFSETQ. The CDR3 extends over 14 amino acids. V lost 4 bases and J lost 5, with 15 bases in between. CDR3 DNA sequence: TGCGCCAGCAGCCCCGATACAGGGAGGGAGACCCAGTACTTC. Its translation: CASSPDTGRETQYF. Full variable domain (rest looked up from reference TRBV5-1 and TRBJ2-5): KAGVTQTPRYLIKTRGQQVTLSCSPISGHRSVSWYQQTPGQGLQFLFEYFSETQRNKGNFPGRFSGRQFSNSRSEMNVSTLELGDSALYLCASSPDTGRETQYFGPGTRLLVL.

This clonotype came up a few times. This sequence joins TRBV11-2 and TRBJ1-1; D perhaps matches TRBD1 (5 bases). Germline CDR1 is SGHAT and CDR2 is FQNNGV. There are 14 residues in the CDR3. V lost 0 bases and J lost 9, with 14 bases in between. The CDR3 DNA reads TGTGCCAGCAGCTTAGATATAGGGGAATTGAAAGCTTTCTTT. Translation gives CASSLDIGELKAFF.

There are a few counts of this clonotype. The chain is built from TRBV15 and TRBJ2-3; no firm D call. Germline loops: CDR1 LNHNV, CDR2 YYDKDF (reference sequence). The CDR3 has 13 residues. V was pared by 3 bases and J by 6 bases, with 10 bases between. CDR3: CATSRAAADTQYF. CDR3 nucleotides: TGTGCCACCAGCAGGGCCGCCGCTGATACGCAGTATTTT. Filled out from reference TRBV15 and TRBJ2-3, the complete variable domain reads DAMVIQNPRYQVTQFGKPVTLSCSQTLNHNVMYWYQQKSSQAPKLLFHYYDKDFNNEADTPDNFQSRRPNTSFCFLDIRSPGLGDTAMYLCATSRAAADTQYFGPGTRLTVL.

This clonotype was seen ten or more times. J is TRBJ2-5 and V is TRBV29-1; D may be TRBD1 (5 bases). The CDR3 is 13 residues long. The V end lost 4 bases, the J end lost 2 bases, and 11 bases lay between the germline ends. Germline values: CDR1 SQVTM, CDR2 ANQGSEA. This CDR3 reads CSVAQGRQETQYF. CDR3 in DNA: TGCAGCGTTGCTCAGGGTCGGCAAGAGACCCAGTACTTC.

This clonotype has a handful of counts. CDR3 sequence reads: CASSTVPGLAGGSWTQYF. DNA for the CDR3: TGTGCCAGCAGCACAGTCCCGGGACTAGCGGGGGGCTCTTGGACGCAGTATTTT. The V gene is TRBV11-2, the J gene TRBJ2-3, with 15 bases fitting TRBD2. The CDR3 totals 18 residues. Trimming removed 5 bases from V and 9 bases from J; junction bases left unmatched: 15. Germline V gene lookup returns CDR1 SGHAT and CDR2 FQNNGV.

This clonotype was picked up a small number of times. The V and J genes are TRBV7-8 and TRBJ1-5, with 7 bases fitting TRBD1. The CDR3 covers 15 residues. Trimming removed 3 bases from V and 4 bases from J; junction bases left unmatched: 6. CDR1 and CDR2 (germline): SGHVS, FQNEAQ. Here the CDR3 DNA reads TGTGCCAGCAGCTTCACCAGGGGGACGAATCAGCCCCAGCATTTT. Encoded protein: CASSFTRGTNQPQHF.

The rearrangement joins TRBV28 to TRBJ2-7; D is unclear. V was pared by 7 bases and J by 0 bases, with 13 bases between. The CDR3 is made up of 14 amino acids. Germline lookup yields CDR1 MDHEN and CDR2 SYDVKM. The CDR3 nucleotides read TGTGCCAGCATTAGTCAAGGATACTCCTACGAGCAGTACTTC. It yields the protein CASISQGYSYEQYF.

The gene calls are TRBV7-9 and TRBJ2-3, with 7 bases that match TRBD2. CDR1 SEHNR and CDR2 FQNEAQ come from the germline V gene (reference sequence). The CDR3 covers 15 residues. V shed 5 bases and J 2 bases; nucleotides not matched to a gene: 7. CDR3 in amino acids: CASSAPSGVTDTQYF. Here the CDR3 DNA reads TGTGCCAGCAGCGCCCCCAGCGGGGTCACAGATACGCAGTATTTT.